The 7 T cell receptor beta chains reported below all come from one sample, sequenced in a study of beta chain features in type 1 diabetes. Findings and caveats of the study: Type 1 diabetes patients had moderately but significantly shorter TCRB CDR3s in all four CD4+ subsets.

Sequenced material consisted of expressed TCRB transcripts (all of the isolated RNA was reverse transcribed). The data were produced by immunoSEQ multiplex PCR, yet TCRdb's version contains in-frame clones alone and is incomplete. The top ten clones hold roughly 0.7% of a sample with 160,000 or so clones, 9% to 10% of them seen once. Antigens for these TCRs are unknown. Sequencing used central memory CD4+ T cells from blood. The source is a woman in her twenties or thirties with type 1 diabetes.

This clone was counted only a few times. The gene calls are TRBV30 and TRBJ2-3; 9 positions agree with TRBD2. Germline V gives CDR1 GTSNPN, CDR2 SVGIG (reference sequence). V lost 5 bases, J lost 5 bases, and 8 bases stayed unmatched. The CDR3 loop spans 14 amino acids. The CDR3 DNA sequence: TGTGCCTGGGTTATAGCGGGAGCAGGAGATACGCAGTATTTT. It translates to CAWVIAGAGDTQYF.

This clone came up a few times. The chain carries TRBV30 and TRBJ2-1, with D possibly being TRBD2 (5 bases). Trimming took off 6 bases at V and 13 bases at J, with 10 bases between the two ends. CDR1 and CDR2 (germline): GTSNPN, SVGIG (reference sequence). This CDR3 has 9 residues. Here the CDR3 reads CACGREQFF. CDR3 nucleotide sequence: TGTGCCTGTGGACGGGAACAGTTCTTC.

V gene TRBV30 combines with J gene TRBJ2-7, with 7 bases lining up with TRBD2. The CDR3 has 15 amino acids. The V gene's germline CDR1 is GTSNPN and CDR2 SVGIG (reference sequence). Trimming at V came to 0 bases and at J to 3 bases, leaving 8 bases not matched to a gene. CDR3 DNA sequence: TGTGCCTGGAGTGTACCGGGGGGATTGGGCTACGAGCAGTACTTC. This sequence encodes CAWSVPGGLGYEQYF.

The chain employs TRBV28 and TRBJ1-2, with 11 positions matching TRBD1. The CDR3 sequence is 14 residues long. Unmatched junction bases numbered 9, after V lost 8 bases and J lost 7 bases. Germline assignment: CDR1 MDHEN and CDR2 SYDVKM. The CDR3 is CASLPGQGAFGYTF. The CDR3, as DNA: TGTGCCAGCTTGCCCGGACAGGGGGCCTTTGGCTACACCTTC.

This clone was detected ten times or more. CDR3 region: CASTMRLAGQLGEQFF. The CDR3, as DNA: TGTGCCAGCACCATGAGGCTAGCGGGACAACTCGGTGAGCAGTTCTTC. The chain employs TRBV11-2 and TRBJ2-1; 9 bases fit TRBD2. This CDR3 is built from 16 residues. V shed 7 bases and J 9 bases; nucleotides not matched to a gene: 16. Looked up from germline, CDR1 is SGHAT and CDR2 is FQNNGV.

CDR3 in DNA: TGCAGCGTTGCGGGACAGGAGTTTTCTGAAGCTTTCTTT. It yields the protein CSVAGQEFSEAFF. The V gene is TRBV29-1, the J gene TRBJ1-1; 8 positions agree with TRBD1. The V segment lost 4 bases and the J segment 6 bases; nucleotides outside the gene matches: 7. CDR1 is SQVTM, CDR2 ANQGSEA, per germline. CDR3 length: 13 residues.

The rearrangement links TRBV5-1 to TRBJ2-1, with TRBD2 matching 10 bases. V gave up 4 bases and J gave up 8 bases; unmatched junction bases: 9. CDR1 is SGHRS, CDR2 YFSETQ, per germline. This CDR3 has 15 amino acids. The CDR3 DNA is TGCGCCAGCAGCCGAACTAGCGGGACGTTCGATGAGCAGTTCTTC. Residues: CASSRTSGTFDEQFF.